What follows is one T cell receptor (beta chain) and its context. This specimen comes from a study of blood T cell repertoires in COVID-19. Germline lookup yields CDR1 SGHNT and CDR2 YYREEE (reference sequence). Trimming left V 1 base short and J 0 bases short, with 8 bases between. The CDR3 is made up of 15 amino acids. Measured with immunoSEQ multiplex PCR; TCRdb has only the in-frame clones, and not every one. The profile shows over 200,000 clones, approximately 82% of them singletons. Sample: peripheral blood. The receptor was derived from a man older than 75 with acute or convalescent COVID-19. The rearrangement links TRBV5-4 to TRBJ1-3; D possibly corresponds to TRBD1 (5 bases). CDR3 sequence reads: CASSLKGHSGNTIYF. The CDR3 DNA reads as TGTGCCAGCAGCTTGAAGGGGCACTCTGGAAACACCATATATTTT.